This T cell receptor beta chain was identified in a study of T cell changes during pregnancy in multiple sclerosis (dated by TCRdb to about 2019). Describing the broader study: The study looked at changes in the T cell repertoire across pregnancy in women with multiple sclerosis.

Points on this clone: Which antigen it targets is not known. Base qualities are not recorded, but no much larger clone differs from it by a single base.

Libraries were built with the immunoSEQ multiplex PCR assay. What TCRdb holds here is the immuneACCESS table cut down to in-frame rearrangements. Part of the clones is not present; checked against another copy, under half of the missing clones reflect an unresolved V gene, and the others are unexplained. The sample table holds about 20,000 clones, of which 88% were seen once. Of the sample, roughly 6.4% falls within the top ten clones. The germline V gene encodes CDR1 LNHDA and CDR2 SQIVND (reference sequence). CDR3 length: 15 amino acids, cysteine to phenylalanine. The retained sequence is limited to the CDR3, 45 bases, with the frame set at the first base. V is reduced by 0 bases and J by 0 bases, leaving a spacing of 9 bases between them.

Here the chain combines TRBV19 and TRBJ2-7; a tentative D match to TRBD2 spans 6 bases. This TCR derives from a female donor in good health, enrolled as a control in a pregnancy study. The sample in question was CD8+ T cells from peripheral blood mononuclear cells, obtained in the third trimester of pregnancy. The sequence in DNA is TGTGCCAGTAGTATAGAGAACGGGGGCTCCTACGAGCAGTACTTC. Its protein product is CASSIENGGSYEQYF.